This entry features one TCR beta chain sequence. These data originate in a study of chemoradiotherapy in HPV16-positive cancers. Produced via immunoSEQ multiplex PCR; TCRdb's table is partial and in-frame only. The top ten hold 3% to 4.5% of the sample, which has around 30,000 clones, around 93% seen once. Looked up from germline, CDR1 is WNHNN and CDR2 is SYGVQD (reference sequence). The CDR3 spans 9 residues. Trimming shortened V by 7 bases and J by 5 bases, and 3 bases separated the two germline ends. Repertoires were sampled repeatedly during chemoradiotherapy. The sequencing here drew on blood, taken from a patient who underwent chemoradiotherapy. The rearrangement links TRBV10-1 to TRBJ2-7; D is undetermined. The receptor comes from a human donor with HPV-associated anogenital cancer. The DNA of the CDR3 is TGCGCCAGCACCAACGAGCAGTACTTC. It yields the protein CASTNEQYF.